The T cell receptor (beta chain) described here comes from a study of blood T cell repertoires in COVID-19. Study as a whole: Samples came from the United States, Italy and Spain, spanning acute and convalescent COVID-19. Nucleic acid was either cDNA or gDNA, and it came from T cells, B-cell-depleted T cells, or PBMCs.

This CDR3 is built from 13 residues. Trimming pared 10 bases from V and 0 bases from J, leaving 10 bases between. Germline V gene data show CDR1 as LNHDA and CDR2 as SQIVND (reference sequence). Original methodology: Reference gene primer amplification gave nucleated cell count estimates. TCRdb keeps only in-frame clones here, not all; method: immunoSEQ multiplex PCR. The V and J calls and clone size are taken from that table; D and trimming were inferred from the DNA. The sample consists of 54,000 or so clones, 88% of them appearing once. J is TRBJ2-4 and V is TRBV19; the D is unclear. Material for sequencing was peripheral blood. The clonotype was recovered from a human donor in a cohort sampled during active COVID-19. The CDR3 here is CATVNLAKNIQYF. The CDR3 bases are TGTGCCACCGTTAATTTAGCCAAAAACATTCAGTACTTC.